The clone carrying this T cell receptor beta chain has ten or more counts. The antigen remains unidentified. These data belong to a study of early T cells in non-severe SARS-CoV-2 infection. Study at large: Sequencing used unsorted whole-blood bulk RNA, so chains lack pairing.

Study findings and constraints: Missing private and CD4 specificities, VDJdb matching favored anti-spike CD8 responses.

CDR1 SGHTA and CDR2 FQGNSA come from the germline V gene. Trimming took off 3 bases at V and 0 bases at J, with 8 bases between the two ends. The CDR3 has 14 residues. Individual cDNA molecules were tagged with unique molecular identifiers. TCRdb redid the calling of the 5' RACE reads with MiXCR, one entry per CDR3 protein. The repertoire holds 30,000 to 35,000 distinct CDR3 sequences, with approximately 4.6% as singletons. The sample taken for sequencing was whole blood. The sequence came from an adult who was a healthcare worker with PCR-confirmed SARS-CoV-2 infection or an uninfected control (not recorded which). The genes are TRBV7-2 and TRBJ2-5; TRBD2 is a possible D gene (5 bases). CDR3 nucleotides: TGTGCCAGCAGCTTCGTAGCGCACCAAGAGACCCAGTACTTC. Translated: CASSFVAHQETQYF.